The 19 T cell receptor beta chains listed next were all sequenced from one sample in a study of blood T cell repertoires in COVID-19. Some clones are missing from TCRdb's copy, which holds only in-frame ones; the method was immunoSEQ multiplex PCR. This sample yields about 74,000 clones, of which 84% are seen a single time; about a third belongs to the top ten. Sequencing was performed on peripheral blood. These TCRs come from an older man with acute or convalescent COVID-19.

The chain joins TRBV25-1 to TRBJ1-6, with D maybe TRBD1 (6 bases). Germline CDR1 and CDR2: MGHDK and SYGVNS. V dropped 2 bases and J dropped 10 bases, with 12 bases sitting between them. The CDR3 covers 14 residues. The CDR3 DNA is TGTGCCAGCAGTGAAACAGGGATTAGATCACCCCTCCACTTT. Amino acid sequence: CASSETGIRSPLHF.

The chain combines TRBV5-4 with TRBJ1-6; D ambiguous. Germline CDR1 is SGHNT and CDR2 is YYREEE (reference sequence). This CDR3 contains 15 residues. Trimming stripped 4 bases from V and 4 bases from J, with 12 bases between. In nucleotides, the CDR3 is TGTGCCAGCAGCACCGAGACACCGTATAATTCACCCCTCCACTTT. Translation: CASSTETPYNSPLHF.

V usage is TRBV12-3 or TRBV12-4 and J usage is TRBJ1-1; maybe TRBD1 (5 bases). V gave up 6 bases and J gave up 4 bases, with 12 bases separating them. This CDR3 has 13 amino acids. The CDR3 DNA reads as TGTGCCAGCAGCCTACGGGGGGGCACTGAAGCTTTCTTT. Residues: CASSLRGGTEAFF.

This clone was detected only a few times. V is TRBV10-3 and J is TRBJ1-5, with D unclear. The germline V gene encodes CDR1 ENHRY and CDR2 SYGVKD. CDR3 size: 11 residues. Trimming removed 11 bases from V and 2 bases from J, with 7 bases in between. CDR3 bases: TGTGCCGCCGGGGGCAATCAGCCCCAGCATTTT. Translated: CAAGGNQPQHF.

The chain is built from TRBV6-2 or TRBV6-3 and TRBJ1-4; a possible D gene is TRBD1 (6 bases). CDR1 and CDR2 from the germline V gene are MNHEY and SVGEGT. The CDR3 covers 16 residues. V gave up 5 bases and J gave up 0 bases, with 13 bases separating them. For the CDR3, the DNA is TGTGCCAGCAGTAGGGGGACACTCGCAACTAATGAAAAACTGTTTTTT. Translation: CASSRGTLATNEKLFF.

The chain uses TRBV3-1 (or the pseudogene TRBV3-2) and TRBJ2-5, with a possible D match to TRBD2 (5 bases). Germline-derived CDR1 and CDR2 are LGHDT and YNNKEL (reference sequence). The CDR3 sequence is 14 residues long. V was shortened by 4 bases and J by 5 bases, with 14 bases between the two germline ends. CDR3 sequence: CASSPLGVEETQYF. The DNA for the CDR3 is TGTGCCAGCAGCCCCCTCGGGGTGGAGGAGACCCAGTACTTC.

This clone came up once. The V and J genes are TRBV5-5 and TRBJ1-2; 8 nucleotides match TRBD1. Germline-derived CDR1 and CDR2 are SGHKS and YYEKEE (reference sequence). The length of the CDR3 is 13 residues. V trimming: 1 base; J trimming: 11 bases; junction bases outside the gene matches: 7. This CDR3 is CASSLLEQGGYTF. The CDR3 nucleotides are TGTGCCAGCAGCTTGCTGGAACAGGGGGGGTACACCTTC. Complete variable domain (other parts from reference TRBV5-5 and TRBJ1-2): DAGVTQSPTHLIKTRGQQVTLRCSPISGHKSVSWYQQVLGQGPQFIFQYYEKEERGRGNFPDRFSARQFPNYSSELNVNALLLGDSALYLCASSLLEQGGYTFGSGTRLTVV.

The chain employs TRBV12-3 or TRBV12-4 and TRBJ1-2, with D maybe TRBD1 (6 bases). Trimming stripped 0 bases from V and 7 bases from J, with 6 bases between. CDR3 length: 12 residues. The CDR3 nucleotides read TGTGCCAGCAGTTTAGCAGGGGGTGGCTACACCTTC. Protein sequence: CASSLAGGGYTF.

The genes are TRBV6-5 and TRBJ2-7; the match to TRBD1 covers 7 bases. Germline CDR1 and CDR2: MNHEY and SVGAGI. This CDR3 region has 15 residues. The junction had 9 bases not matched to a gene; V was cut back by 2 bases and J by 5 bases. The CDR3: CASSYRARGFDEQYF. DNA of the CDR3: TGTGCCAGCAGTTACCGGGCCAGGGGGTTCGACGAGCAGTACTTC.

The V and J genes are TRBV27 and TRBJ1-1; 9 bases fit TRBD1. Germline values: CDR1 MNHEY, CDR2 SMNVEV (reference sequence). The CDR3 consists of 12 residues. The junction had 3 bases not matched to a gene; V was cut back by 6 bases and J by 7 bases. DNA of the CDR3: TGTGCCAGCAGCACAGGGGGCGGTGAAGCTTTCTTT. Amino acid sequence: CASSTGGGEAFF.

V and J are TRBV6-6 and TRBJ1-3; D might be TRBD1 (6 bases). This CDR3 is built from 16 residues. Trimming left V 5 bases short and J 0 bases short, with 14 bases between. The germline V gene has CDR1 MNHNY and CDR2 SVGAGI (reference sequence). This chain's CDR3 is CASSLGQKLSGNTIYF. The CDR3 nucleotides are TGTGCCAGCAGTCTAGGACAGAAACTCTCTGGAAACACCATATATTTT.

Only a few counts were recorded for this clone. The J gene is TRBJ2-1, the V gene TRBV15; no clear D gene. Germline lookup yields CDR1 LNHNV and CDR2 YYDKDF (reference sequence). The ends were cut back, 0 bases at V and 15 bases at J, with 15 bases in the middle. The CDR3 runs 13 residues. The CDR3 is CATSRDLAGTLFF. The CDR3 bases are TGTGCCACCAGCAGAGATCTGGCAGGTACACTGTTCTTC.

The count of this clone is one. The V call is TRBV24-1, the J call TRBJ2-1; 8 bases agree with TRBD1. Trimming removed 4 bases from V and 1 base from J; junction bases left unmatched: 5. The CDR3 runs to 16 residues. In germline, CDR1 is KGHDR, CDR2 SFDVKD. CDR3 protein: CATSDSGQGSYNEQFF. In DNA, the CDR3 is TGTGCCACCAGTGACAGTGGACAGGGTTCCTACAATGAGCAGTTCTTC.

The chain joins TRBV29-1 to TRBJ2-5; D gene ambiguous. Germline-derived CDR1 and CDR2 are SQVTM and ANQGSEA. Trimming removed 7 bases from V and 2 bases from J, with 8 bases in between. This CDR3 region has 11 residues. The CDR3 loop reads CSGELQETQYF. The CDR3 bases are TGCAGCGGCGAACTTCAAGAGACCCAGTACTTC.

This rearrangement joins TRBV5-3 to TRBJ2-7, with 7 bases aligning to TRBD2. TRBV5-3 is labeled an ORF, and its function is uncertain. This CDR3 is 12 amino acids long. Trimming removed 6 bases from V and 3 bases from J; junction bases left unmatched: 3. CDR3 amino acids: CARTRGDYEQYF. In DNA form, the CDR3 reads TGTGCCAGAACCCGGGGGGACTACGAGCAGTACTTC.

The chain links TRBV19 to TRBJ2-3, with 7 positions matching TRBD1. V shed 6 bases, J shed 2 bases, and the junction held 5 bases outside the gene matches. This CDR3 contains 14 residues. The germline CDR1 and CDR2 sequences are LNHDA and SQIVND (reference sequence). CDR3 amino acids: CASRDRVLTDTQYF. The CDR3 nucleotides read TGTGCCAGTAGAGACAGGGTACTCACAGATACGCAGTATTTT.

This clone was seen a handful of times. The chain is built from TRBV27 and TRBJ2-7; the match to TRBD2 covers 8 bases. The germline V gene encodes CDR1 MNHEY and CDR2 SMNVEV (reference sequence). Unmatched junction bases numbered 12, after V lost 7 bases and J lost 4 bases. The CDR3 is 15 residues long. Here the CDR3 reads CASTSGGAGGYEQYF. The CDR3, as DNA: TGTGCCAGCACCTCCGGTGGGGCGGGAGGATACGAGCAGTACTTC.

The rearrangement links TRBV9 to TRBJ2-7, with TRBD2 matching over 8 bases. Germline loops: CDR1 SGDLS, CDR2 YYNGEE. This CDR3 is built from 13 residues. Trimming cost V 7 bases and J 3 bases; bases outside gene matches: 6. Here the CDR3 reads CASGRGDLYEQYF. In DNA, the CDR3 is TGTGCCAGCGGGCGGGGGGACCTCTACGAGCAGTACTTC.

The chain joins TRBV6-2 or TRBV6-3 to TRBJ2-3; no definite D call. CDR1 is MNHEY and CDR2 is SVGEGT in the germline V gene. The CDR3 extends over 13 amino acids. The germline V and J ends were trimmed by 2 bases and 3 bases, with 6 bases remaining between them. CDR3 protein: CASSYQDTDTQYF. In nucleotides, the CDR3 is TGTGCCAGCAGTTACCAGGATACAGATACGCAGTATTTT.